The clone carrying this TCR beta chain showed up many times. Its specificity is unknown. TCRdb re-called the reads through MiXCR, storing one row per CDR3 protein. The repertoire includes tens of thousands of distinct CDR3 sequences, over 3.5% of them detected once, and about 22% sits in the top ten. V was trimmed by 1 base and J by 1 base, leaving 8 bases between them. In germline, CDR1 is SGHTA, CDR2 FQGNSA. CDR3 length: 15 amino acids. This entry belongs to a study of T cell repertoires in cytomegalovirus infection. General study points: Cumulative public TCR beta family frequency identified CMV carriers with the relevant HLA.

Sequencing used PBMCs. The clonotype originates from a human donor in good health (CMV status not recorded). Some clones in this sample may be carry-over from other donors' samples. The J gene is TRBJ2-1, the V gene TRBV7-2, with no clear D. CDR3 bases: TGTGCCAGCAGCTTAGGATGGATTTCCTACAATGAGCAGTTCTTC. Translating gives CASSLGWISYNEQFF.